This entry describes one TCR beta chain. The sample belongs to a study of a mutant IDH1 vaccine in newly diagnosed glioma. Specified time point: baseline, week 1 (first vaccination visit). Sample treatment: pre-vaccination baseline after standard-of-care therapy. TCRdb's copy holds only in-frame clones and misses some; the assay was immunoSEQ multiplex PCR. The table shows 75,000 to 100,000 clones, with over 70% occurring only once. CDR1 and CDR2 (germline): SNHLY, FYNNEI. V was clipped by 3 bases and J by 3 bases; unmatched bases: 1. The length of the CDR3 is 14 residues. J is TRBJ2-7 and V is TRBV2, with 11 positions matching TRBD2. The input for sequencing was PBMCs, taken from a glioma patient treated with radiotherapy, temozolomide or both. The TCR originated in a middle-aged man with glioma. Some clones in this sample may be carry-over from other donors' samples. The CDR3 region is CASSETSGDYEQYF. The DNA of the CDR3 is TGTGCCAGCAGTGAGACTAGCGGGGACTACGAGCAGTACTTC.